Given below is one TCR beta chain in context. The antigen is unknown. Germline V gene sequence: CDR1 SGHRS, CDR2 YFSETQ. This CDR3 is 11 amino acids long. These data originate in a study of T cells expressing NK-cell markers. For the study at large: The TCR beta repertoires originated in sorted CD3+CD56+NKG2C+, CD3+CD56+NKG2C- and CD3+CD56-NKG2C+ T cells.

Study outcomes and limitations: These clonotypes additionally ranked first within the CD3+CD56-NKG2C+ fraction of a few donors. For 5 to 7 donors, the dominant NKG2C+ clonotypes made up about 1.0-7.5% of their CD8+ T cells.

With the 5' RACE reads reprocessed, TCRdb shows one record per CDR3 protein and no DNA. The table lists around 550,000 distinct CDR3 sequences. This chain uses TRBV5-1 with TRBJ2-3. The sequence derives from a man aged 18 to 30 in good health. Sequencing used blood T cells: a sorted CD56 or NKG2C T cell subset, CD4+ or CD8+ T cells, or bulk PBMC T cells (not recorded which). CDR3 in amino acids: CASADRDTQYF.